Each of the 19 T cell receptor beta chains below was sequenced from the same sample in a study of cytomegalovirus exposure and HLA in healthy donors. PCR employed 60 Vbeta and 13 Jbeta primers. Repertoires were generated with immunoSEQ multiplex PCR, while TCRdb's copy carries only in-frame clones and drops some. The profile shows 240,000 or so clones, 75% to 85% of them singletons. Sequenced input: PBMCs. The receptors originated from a woman aged 55-69 years in good health and CMV-seropositive.

The rearrangement uses TRBV29-1 and TRBJ1-1, with D unclear. In germline, CDR1 is SQVTM, CDR2 ANQGSEA. The CDR3 is 10 residues long. The V end lost 6 bases, the J end lost 3 bases, and 5 bases lay between the germline ends. CDR3 in amino acids: CSVSDTEAFF. CDR3 nucleotide sequence: TGCAGCGTCTCAGACACTGAAGCTTTCTTT.

The V and J genes are TRBV19 and TRBJ2-3; weak D call: TRBD1 (5 bases). This CDR3 is built from 13 residues. V was pared by 7 bases and J by 4 bases, with 12 bases between. CDR1 and CDR2 from the germline V gene are LNHDA and SQIVND (reference sequence). This chain's CDR3 is CASKTQGADTQYF. The CDR3 bases are TGTGCCAGTAAGACCCAGGGCGCAGATACGCAGTATTTT. The whole variable domain, remainder taken from reference TRBV19 and TRBJ2-3, is DGGITQSPKYLFRKEGQNVTLSCEQNLNHDAMYWYRQDPGQGLRLIYYSQIVNDFQKGDIAEGYSVSREKKESFPLTVTSAQKNPTAFYLCASKTQGADTQYFGPGTRLTVL.

V gene TRBV2 combines with J gene TRBJ1-1; the D gene is possibly TRBD1 (5 bases). CDR3 size: 13 residues. V dropped 9 bases and J dropped 1 base, with 12 bases sitting between them. Looked up from germline, CDR1 is SNHLY and CDR2 is FYNNEI. CDR3 bases: TGTGCCAGTTTGGGGCAGCCGAACACTGAAGCTTTCTTT. It yields the protein CASLGQPNTEAFF.

The chain employs TRBV28 and TRBJ1-2, with TRBD1 matching over 7 bases. Trimming took 6 bases from V and 6 from J; bases not matched to a gene: 7. CDR3 length: 13 amino acids. From germline, CDR1 is MDHEN and CDR2 SYDVKM. The CDR3 is CASSLGTDNGYTF. In nucleotides, the CDR3 is TGTGCCAGCAGCCTCGGGACAGACAATGGCTACACCTTC.

V gene TRBV6-5 combines with J gene TRBJ2-3; TRBD2 is a possible D gene (5 bases). CDR1 and CDR2 (germline): MNHEY, SVGAGI. CDR3 length: 14 residues. V was shortened by 6 bases and J by 0 bases, with 10 bases between the two germline ends. The CDR3 protein is CASSPSSSTDTQYF. The CDR3 DNA reads TGTGCCAGCAGCCCTAGCTCGAGCACAGATACGCAGTATTTT.

J is TRBJ1-3 and V is TRBV30; no clear D. CDR3 length: 15 amino acids. Germline values: CDR1 GTSNPN, CDR2 SVGIG (reference sequence). V was clipped by 2 bases and J by 0 bases, with 11 bases between them. CDR3 DNA sequence: TGTGCCTGGAGTCCTGGCCGGGTCTCTGGAAACACCATATATTTT. It codes for CAWSPGRVSGNTIYF.

The rearrangement uses TRBV2 and TRBJ2-7; 8 bases agree with TRBD1. The germline V gene has CDR1 SNHLY and CDR2 FYNNEI. This CDR3 is built from 15 residues. V dropped 4 bases and J dropped 1; count of bases not matched to a gene: 6. The CDR3 coding sequence is TGTGCCAGCAGTGGGGGACAGGAGACTTCCTACGAGCAGTACTTC. Translated, it gives CASSGGQETSYEQYF.

This sequence joins TRBV28 and TRBJ1-4; the D is unclear. This CDR3 contains 13 residues. The germline CDR1 and CDR2 sequences are MDHEN and SYDVKM. Between the trimmed V and J ends, which lost 3 bases and 8 bases, there was a span of 10 bases. The CDR3 DNA reads TGTGCCAGCAGTTTCGGAGGGAACGAAAAACTGTTTTTT. Amino acid sequence: CASSFGGNEKLFF.

The chain links TRBV27 to TRBJ2-7; D perhaps matches TRBD2 (5 bases). The ends were cut back, 7 bases at V and 3 bases at J, with 16 bases in the middle. CDR3 length: 14 amino acids. Germline-derived CDR1 and CDR2 are MNHEY and SMNVEV (reference sequence). The CDR3 protein is CASKREPGVYEQYF. The CDR3 DNA is TGTGCCAGCAAACGGGAACCTGGGGTCTACGAGCAGTACTTC.

This chain links TRBV29-1 with TRBJ2-7; TRBD1 matches at 9 bases. CDR1 and CDR2 from the germline V gene are SQVTM and ANQGSEA. After removal of 7 bases from V and 1 base from J, the junction contained 2 bases not matched to a gene. This CDR3 spans 12 amino acids. As DNA, the CDR3 is TGCAGCGCTGGACAGGGGTCCTACGAGCAGTACTTC. This translates into CSAGQGSYEQYF.

This clone was detected only once. The rearrangement links TRBV7-2 to TRBJ2-4; 13 bases align to TRBD2. The CDR3 extends over 18 amino acids. V lost 1 base to trimming and J lost 0 bases; unmatched junction nucleotides: 3. Germline lookup yields CDR1 SGHTA and CDR2 FQGNSA. CDR3 region: CASSLVGTSGVAKNIQYF. Written as DNA, the CDR3 is TGTGCCAGCAGCTTAGTGGGGACTAGCGGGGTAGCCAAAAACATTCAGTACTTC.

CDR3 coding DNA: TGTGCCAGCAGCATCGACAGAGAAGAGACCCAGTACTTC. It translates to CASSIDREETQYF. The gene calls are TRBV28 and TRBJ2-5; possibly TRBD1 for D (5 bases). Germline assignment: CDR1 MDHEN and CDR2 SYDVKM. V lost 6 bases, J lost 3 bases, and 11 bases lay in between. This CDR3 has 13 amino acids.

This clone turned up a few times. V is TRBV6-1 and J is TRBJ1-2, with 9 positions matching TRBD1. The CDR3 sequence is 18 residues long. Germline V CDR1 and CDR2: MNHNS, SASEGT. J lost 3 bases, V lost 3 bases, and 14 bases had no gene match. The CDR3 sequence: CASSDRRWGTGRDYGYTF. In nucleotides, the CDR3 is TGTGCCAGCAGTGATAGAAGATGGGGGACAGGGAGAGACTATGGCTACACCTTC.

In nucleotides, the CDR3 is TGTGCCAGCAGATTTACAGGGGGTTCCAATGAGCAGTTCTTC. Translation: CASRFTGGSNEQFF. This rearrangement joins TRBV5-6 to TRBJ2-1; 8 bases line up with TRBD1. J gave up 6 bases and V 5 bases, and 7 bases lay outside the gene matches. Germline loops: CDR1 SGHDT, CDR2 YYEEEE. The CDR3 loop spans 14 amino acids.

V is TRBV27 and J is TRBJ2-5, with TRBD1 identical over 7 bases. The germline V gene has CDR1 MNHEY and CDR2 SMNVEV (reference sequence). J was trimmed by 1 base and V by 5 bases; bases with no gene match: 4. The CDR3 covers 14 residues. CDR3 DNA: TGTGCCAGCAGTCTGGACAGGCTCCAAGAGACCCAGTACTTC. Amino acid sequence: CASSLDRLQETQYF.

The CDR3 here is CATEGLAESYEQYF. The CDR3, as DNA: TGTGCCACTGAGGGACTAGCGGAATCCTACGAGCAGTACTTC. The rearrangement joins TRBV28 to TRBJ2-7; 11 bases align to TRBD2. This CDR3 has 14 residues. The germline CDR1 and CDR2 sequences are MDHEN and SYDVKM. The V segment lost 10 bases and the J segment 1 base; nucleotides outside the gene matches: 6.

The chain combines TRBV19 with TRBJ1-2; D is ambiguous. Germline V gene sequence: CDR1 LNHDA, CDR2 SQIVND (reference sequence). Trimming took off 4 bases at V and 6 bases at J, with 15 bases between the two ends. This CDR3 is built from 14 residues. CDR3 nucleotides: TGTGCCAGTAGTACCCAACTACGAAGAGATGGCTACACCTTC. Translation: CASSTQLRRDGYTF.

The chain joins TRBV6-6 to TRBJ2-1, with 11 bases that match TRBD2. The CDR3 covers 16 residues. The trim removed 0 bases at V and 2 bases at J, leaving 0 bases unmatched. Germline V gene sequence: CDR1 MNHNY, CDR2 SVGAGI (reference sequence). The CDR3 here is CASSYSSGRAYNEQFF. The CDR3 DNA follows: TGTGCCAGCAGTTACTCTAGCGGGAGGGCCTACAATGAGCAGTTCTTC.

The V call is TRBV6-4, the J call TRBJ2-7, with a possible D match to TRBD2 (6 bases). V was cut by 3 bases and J by 0 bases, with 12 bases left in between. Germline CDR1 reads MRHNA; CDR2 reads SNTAGT. The CDR3 sequence is 15 residues long. CDR3 sequence reads: CASSESGGSSYEQYF. DNA for the CDR3: TGTGCCAGCAGTGAAAGCGGAGGGAGCTCCTACGAGCAGTACTTC.